This paragraph reports one T cell receptor beta chain. What it recognizes is unknown. From germline, CDR1 is GTSNPN and CDR2 SVGIG (reference sequence). V lost 5 bases and J lost 2; bases outside the gene matches: 12. This CDR3 is built from 15 residues. The sample is drawn from a study of vaccination effects on CD4 cells after COVID-19. Turning to the study itself: A couple of convalescent donors provided samples 16 days and one week before vaccination. Whole-study findings and limits: Infection- and vaccine-induced clones contracted markedly late after vaccination. New vaccine-induced clones made up most post-vaccine spike-reactive clones in convalescents.

TCRdb's copy holds only in-frame clones and misses some; the assay was immunoSEQ multiplex PCR. The sample has 20,000 to 30,000 clones, roughly 77% seen once; the top ten hold 19%. Under the ViraFEST assay, PBMC were stimulated with viral peptide pools so that antigen-specific CD4+ T cells expanded. Sequencing was performed afterwards. Subsequent to a culture period of roughly 11 days, CD4+ T cells were isolated. Infection with SARS-CoV-2 occurred in the person between March and December 2020, and PCR confirmed it. Researchers swapped half the medium for IL-2 medium on both days 3 and 7. The receptor comes from a human donor who had a prior SARS-CoV-2 infection. The chain links TRBV30 to TRBJ2-7; 7 nucleotides match TRBD2. Here the sequenced sample was CD4+ T cells from PBMCs cultured with HCoV-NL63 spike peptides, taken before COVID-19 vaccination. The CDR3 DNA is TGTGCCTGGGCAAACGTAGCGGGCGGAACCTACGAGCAGTACTTC. Translated, it gives CAWANVAGGTYEQYF.